Listed here are 31 T cell receptor beta chains from one sample, sequenced in a study of T cell repertoires in cytomegalovirus infection. These receptors lack a known antigen. Using its own MiXCR run on the reads, TCRdb lists one record per CDR3 protein. The data contain about 900,000 distinct CDR3 sequences, less than 35% of them singletons. The sample consisted of cultured CD8+ T cells from PBMCs, taken from culture after CMV antigen stimulation. Source of these receptors: a human donor in good health (CMV status not recorded). Some clones in this sample may be carry-over from other donors' samples.

The chain recombines TRBV7-9 with TRBJ2-5; D call uncertain. Germline V CDR1 and CDR2: SEHNR, FQNEAQ (reference sequence). The CDR3 is 15 residues long. Trimming cost V 5 bases and J 4 bases, with 17 bases left between them. CDR3: CASSRLPKGGETQYF. The CDR3 DNA is TGTGCCAGCAGCCGGTTACCGAAAGGTGGAGAGACCCAGTACTTC.

The chain is built from TRBV27 and TRBJ2-5, with D tentatively TRBD2 (6 bases). The V gene lost 1 base and the J gene lost 4 bases, with 13 bases spanning the gap. CDR1 and CDR2 (germline): MNHEY, SMNVEV (reference sequence). The CDR3 has 15 amino acids. The CDR3 DNA is TGTGCCAGCAGTTTATACCGAGGACTACCAGAGACCCAGTACTTC. Its protein is CASSLYRGLPETQYF.

Only a few counts were recorded for this clonotype. The chain is built from TRBV7-6 and TRBJ2-7; D unresolved. The germline V gene encodes CDR1 SGHVS and CDR2 FNYEAQ. Between the trimmed V and J ends, which lost 4 bases and 3 bases, there was a span of 7 bases. This CDR3 is 12 amino acids long. The CDR3 nucleotides are TGTGCCAGCAGCTCAAATCACTACGAGCAGTACTTC. Amino acid sequence: CASSSNHYEQYF. Supplemented by reference TRBV7-6 and TRBJ2-7, the full variable domain reads GAGVSQSPRYKVTKRGQDVALRCDPISGHVSLYWYRQALGQGPEFLTYFNYEAQQDKSGLPNDRFSAERPEGSISTLTIQRTEQRDSAMYRCASSSNHYEQYFGPGTRLTVT.

This clonotype has more than one count but fewer than ten. This chain links TRBV7-8 with TRBJ1-3; 9 positions match TRBD1. V lost 5 bases to trimming and J lost 4 bases; unmatched junction nucleotides: 9. Germline V lookup: CDR1 SGHVS, CDR2 FQNEAQ. The CDR3 has 16 amino acids. The CDR3 reads CASSHTGGAEGNTIYF. As DNA, the CDR3 is TGTGCCAGCAGCCACACAGGGGGCGCGGAAGGAAACACCATATATTTT.

This clonotype has a handful of counts. V is TRBV7-9 and J is TRBJ1-1; perhaps TRBD1 as D (5 bases). The CDR3 extends over 13 amino acids. The V gene lost 8 bases and the J gene lost 0 bases, with 10 bases spanning the gap. Germline CDR1 and CDR2: SEHNR and FQNEAQ (reference sequence). In DNA form, the CDR3 reads TGTGCCAGCGCTGAGGACATGAACACTGAAGCTTTCTTT. Protein: CASAEDMNTEAFF. Together with reference TRBV7-9 and TRBJ1-1, the CDR3 gives the full variable domain: DTGVSQNPRHKITKRGQNVTFRCDPISEHNRLYWYRQTLGQGPEFLTYFQNEAQLEKSRLLSDRFSAERPKGSFSTLEIQRTEQGDSAMYLCASAEDMNTEAFFGQGTRLTVV.

This clonotype was seen only a few times. The chain joins TRBV6-2 or TRBV6-3 to TRBJ2-7, with 9 bases that match TRBD2. With 4 bases clipped from V and 6 bases from J, the junction kept 7 bases outside the gene matches. The CDR3 covers 14 residues. Germline values: CDR1 MNHEY, CDR2 SVGEGT. The CDR3 region has the DNA TGTGCCAGCAGTTTCGGATTAGCGGGGGTCGAGCAGTACGTC. Its protein is CASSFGLAGVEQYV.

This sequence joins TRBV12-3 or TRBV12-4 and TRBJ2-2; 9 bases are shared with TRBD1. The V segment lost 7 bases and the J segment 6 bases; nucleotides outside the gene matches: 18. This CDR3 region has 18 residues. CDR3 in amino acids: CASILGADRGLHPGELFF. CDR3 nucleotides: TGTGCCAGCATCCTAGGGGCGGACAGGGGATTGCACCCCGGGGAGCTGTTTTTT.

Concerning this clonotype: This sequence may be a read error, since a much larger clone differs from it by one base. The chain couples TRBV7-6 to TRBJ2-1; the match to TRBD1 covers 7 bases. Germline V lookup: CDR1 SGHVS, CDR2 FNYEAQ. This CDR3 is built from 16 residues. The CDR3 loop reads CTSSLGVEGATNEQFF. The CDR3 DNA sequence: TGTACCAGCAGCTTAGGTGTAGAGGGGGCTACGAATGAGCAGTTCTTC. The full variable domain, rest sourced from reference TRBV7-6 and TRBJ2-1, is GAGVSQSPRYKVTKRGQDVALRCDPISGHVSLYWYRQALGQGPEFLTYFNYEAQQDKSGLPNDRFSAERPEGSISTLTIQRTEQRDSAMYRCTSSLGVEGATNEQFFGPGTRLTVL.

The DNA for the CDR3 is TGCGCCAGCAGCCAAGACCACTCTGGAAACACCATATATTTT. Translating it yields CASSQDHSGNTIYF. This chain uses TRBV4-1 with TRBJ1-3; D unclear. The V end lost 0 bases, the J end lost 0 bases, and 3 bases lay between the germline ends. In germline, CDR1 is MGHRA, CDR2 YSYEKL. This CDR3 spans 14 amino acids.

V is TRBV20-1 and J is TRBJ1-3; D gene unclear. CDR1 is DFQATT, CDR2 SNEGSKA, per germline (reference sequence). V lost 6 bases and J lost 0, with 12 bases in between. The length of the CDR3 is 14 residues. The CDR3 spells CSAAQASSGNTIYF. Written as DNA, the CDR3 is TGCAGTGCCGCCCAGGCGAGCTCTGGAAACACCATATATTTT.

The V and J genes are TRBV18 and TRBJ2-1; 12 positions agree with TRBD2. The V and J ends lost 3 bases and 7 bases, in that order; junction bases with no gene match: 7. Germline V CDR1 and CDR2: KGHSH, LQKENI. The CDR3 is 16 amino acids. The CDR3 is CASSPTSGGPLNEQFF. CDR3 bases: TGTGCCAGCTCACCGACTAGCGGGGGCCCATTGAATGAGCAGTTCTTC.

A few counts support this clonotype. This chain connects TRBV7-6 to TRBJ1-1; D call uncertain. The germline V gene has CDR1 SGHVS and CDR2 FNYEAQ. The CDR3 covers 14 residues. V lost 5 bases to trimming and J lost 1 base, with 11 bases between them. DNA of the CDR3: TGTGCCAGCAGCCTCTCTGACGAGAACACTGAAGCTTTCTTT. Encoded protein: CASSLSDENTEAFF.

This clonotype appeared many times. The gene calls are TRBV7-2 and TRBJ2-7; unclear D gene. Trimming took 6 bases from V and 4 from J, leaving 13 bases between them. The V gene's germline CDR1 is SGHTA and CDR2 FQGNSA. The CDR3 covers 13 residues. The CDR3 region has the DNA TGTGCCAGCAGGTTTCCGGGCCAATACGAGCAGTACGTC. This codes for CASRFPGQYEQYV.

This rearrangement joins TRBV12-3 or TRBV12-4 to TRBJ2-1; TRBD2 aligns across 10 bases. This CDR3 region has 14 residues. V dropped 3 bases and J dropped 7; count of bases not matched to a gene: 3. The CDR3 reads CASSLSGGANEQFF. The DNA for the CDR3 is TGTGCCAGCAGTTTGAGCGGGGGGGCAAATGAGCAGTTCTTC.

This clonotype has only a few counts. The V gene is TRBV27, the J gene TRBJ2-1; D is tentatively TRBD1 or TRBD2 (5 bases each). Trimming left V 3 bases short and J 13 bases short, with 16 bases between. The germline V gene has CDR1 MNHEY and CDR2 SMNVEV (reference sequence). This CDR3 contains 13 residues. The CDR3, as DNA: TGTGCCAGCAGTTTCGGGGCGGACACGAAACAGTTCTTC. Translation: CASSFGADTKQFF.

This clonotype has just a few counts. The genes are TRBV4-1 and TRBJ2-7, with D perhaps TRBD1 or TRBD2 (5 bases each). The ends were cut back, 0 bases at V and 7 bases at J, with 16 bases in the middle. Per germline, CDR1 MGHRA and CDR2 YSYEKL. The CDR3 contains 15 residues. CDR3 in amino acids: CASSQDRGSLGEQYF. The DNA for the CDR3 is TGCGCCAGCAGCCAAGATCGGGGCTCCCTAGGGGAGCAGTACTTC.

This clonotype was counted ten times or more. The rearrangement links TRBV6-1 to TRBJ1-5; D is ambiguous. Germline V gene data show CDR1 as MNHNS and CDR2 as SASEGT. Trimming pared 1 base from V and 0 bases from J, leaving 7 bases between. This CDR3 region has 15 residues. CDR3 DNA sequence: TGTGCCAGCAGTGAAGGGCAGACTAGCAATCAGCCCCAGCATTTT. Translation gives CASSEGQTSNQPQHF.

The V call is TRBV6-1, the J call TRBJ1-2; 8 bases map to TRBD1. Germline-derived CDR1 and CDR2 are MNHNS and SASEGT. The V and J ends lost 3 bases and 7 bases, in that order; junction bases with no gene match: 7. The CDR3 runs 14 residues. For the CDR3, the DNA is TGTGCCAGCAGTGAGGACAGGGTAATTGTTGGCTACACCTTC. Translating it yields CASSEDRVIVGYTF.

This clonotype was seen at least ten times. The chain employs TRBV7-2 and TRBJ1-2, with 10 positions matching TRBD1. Germline V CDR1 and CDR2: SGHTA, FQGNSA. The CDR3 consists of 15 residues. The trim removed 5 bases at V and 2 bases at J, leaving 5 bases unmatched. The CDR3 DNA sequence: TGTGCCAGCAGCCGGGGACAGGGGCCAAACTATGGCTACACCTTC. Protein product: CASSRGQGPNYGYTF.

Concerning this clonotype: One end of the junction is discordant with germline, which a read error may explain. The chain employs TRBV7-6 and TRBJ1-2; a possible D gene is TRBD1 (6 bases). The CDR3 spans 13 residues. Germline lookup yields CDR1 SGHVS and CDR2 FNYEAQ. In DNA form, the CDR3 reads TGTGTCAGCAACTCGGACAGCTACTATGGCTACACCTTC. It codes for CVSNSDSYYGYTF. Full variable domain (missing parts from reference TRBV7-6 and TRBJ1-2): GAGVSQSPRYKVTKRGQDVALRCDPISGHVSLYWYRQALGQGPEFLTYFNYEAQQDKSGLPNDRFSAERPEGSISTLTIQRTEQRDSAMYRCVSNSDSYYGYTFGSGTRLTVV.

This clonotype showed up just a few times. V gene TRBV11-2 combines with J gene TRBJ2-1; a weak D match, TRBD1 (6 bases). Trimming took off 5 bases at V and 0 bases at J, with 17 bases between the two ends. CDR1 and CDR2 (germline): SGHAT, FQNNGV. The CDR3 is 17 amino acids. DNA of the CDR3: TGTGCCAGCAGCCCGACAGGTTCTTTGAGCTCCTACAATGAGCAGTTCTTC. Amino acids: CASSPTGSLSSYNEQFF. The entire variable domain, with the rest obtained from reference TRBV11-2 and TRBJ2-1, is as follows: EAGVAQSPRYKIIEKRQSVAFWCNPISGHATLYWYQQILGQGPKLLIQFQNNGVVDDSQLPKDRFSAERLKGVDSTLKIQPAKLEDSAVYLCASSPTGSLSSYNEQFFGPGTRLTVL.

The J gene is TRBJ1-5, the V gene TRBV27; D perhaps matches TRBD1 (5 bases). The ends were cut back, 3 bases at V and 7 bases at J, with 13 bases in the middle. The CDR3 is 14 residues long. From germline, CDR1 is MNHEY and CDR2 SMNVEV (reference sequence). The CDR3 coding sequence is TGTGCCAGCAGTTTCGTGGGGCCTCAGCAGCCCCAGCATTTT. It encodes CASSFVGPQQPQHF.

There are many counts of this clonotype. This chain joins TRBV6-1 and TRBJ2-4; TRBD1 aligns across 7 bases. The CDR3 spans 18 residues. V lost 7 bases, J lost 0 bases, and 15 bases stayed unmatched. Germline CDR1 reads MNHNS; CDR2 reads SASEGT. Here the CDR3 DNA reads TGTGCCAGCACTAGGGGACAGCAGCTTTTAACAGCCAAAAACATTCAGTACTTC. It yields the protein CASTRGQQLLTAKNIQYF.

This CDR3 reads CASSVAGRRFTEAFF. The CDR3 bases are TGTGCCAGCAGCGTAGCAGGCAGGAGGTTCACTGAAGCTTTCTTT. The chain combines TRBV9 with TRBJ1-1; no definite D call. This CDR3 has 15 residues. Germline V gene lookup returns CDR1 SGDLS and CDR2 YYNGEE. V was cut by 0 bases and J by 4 bases, with 13 bases left in between.

The chain is built from TRBV4-3 and TRBJ2-2; D is undetermined. The length of the CDR3 is 14 residues. The germline gives CDR1 LGHNA, CDR2 YSLEER. Trimming cost V 3 bases and J 7 bases, with 12 bases left between them. The CDR3 reads CASSQDGHIGELFF. Written as DNA, the CDR3 is TGCGCCAGCAGCCAGGATGGGCACATCGGGGAGCTGTTTTTT.

This clonotype was picked up a small number of times. The gene calls are TRBV6-1 and TRBJ1-2, with a tentative D call TRBD1 (5 bases). V lost 2 bases and J 3 bases, leaving 10 bases between the germline ends. This CDR3 comprises 14 residues. Per germline, CDR1 MNHNS and CDR2 SASEGT. The CDR3 region has the DNA TGTGCCAGCAGTGAAACCCCGGGGGACTATGGCTACACCTTC. Protein: CASSETPGDYGYTF.

This chain uses TRBV12-3 or TRBV12-4 with TRBJ2-7; TRBD1 matches 9 bases. J gave up 3 bases and V 4 bases, and 4 bases lay outside the gene matches. This CDR3 spans 14 amino acids. The CDR3 sequence: CASSYGTGYYEQYF. The CDR3 coding sequence is TGTGCCAGCAGTTACGGGACAGGGTACTACGAGCAGTACTTC.

This clonotype appeared a few times. The chain couples TRBV5-4 to TRBJ1-4; 8 nucleotides line up with TRBD1. The V segment lost 4 bases and the J segment 3 bases; nucleotides outside the gene matches: 8. CDR3 size: 16 residues. Germline lookup yields CDR1 SGHNT and CDR2 YYREEE (reference sequence). The CDR3 spells CASSPADRDSNEKLFF. In DNA form, the CDR3 reads TGTGCCAGCAGCCCTGCGGACAGGGATTCTAATGAAAAACTGTTTTTT.

The chain uses TRBV10-3 and TRBJ1-1, with 7 bases matching TRBD1. V shed 3 bases and J 5 bases; nucleotides not matched to a gene: 9. Germline CDR1 ENHRY, CDR2 SYGVKD. The CDR3 is made up of 15 amino acids. The CDR3 loop reads CAISENPRGRTEAFF. The CDR3 region has the DNA TGTGCCATCAGTGAAAATCCTAGGGGGCGGACTGAAGCTTTCTTT.

In this sample, this clonotype turned up a few times. The chain carries TRBV7-6 and TRBJ1-5; TRBD1 is a possible D gene (5 bases). Germline CDR1 and CDR2: SGHVS and FNYEAQ. With 5 bases removed from V and 1 base from J, the gap between germline ends came to 15 bases. CDR3 size: 16 residues. The CDR3 DNA reads TGTGCCAGCAGCCCTCGCCTTGCAGGGAGCAATCAGCCCCAGCATTTT. Protein: CASSPRLAGSNQPQHF.

J is TRBJ1-4 and V is TRBV5-1, with 7 bases lining up with TRBD1. J gave up 8 bases and V 4 bases, and 11 bases lay outside the gene matches. The CDR3 has 15 residues. Germline CDR1 SGHRS, CDR2 YFSETQ. CDR3 loop: CASSPYMGQTEKLFF. As DNA, the CDR3 is TGCGCCAGCAGCCCGTATATGGGACAGACAGAAAAACTGTTTTTT.